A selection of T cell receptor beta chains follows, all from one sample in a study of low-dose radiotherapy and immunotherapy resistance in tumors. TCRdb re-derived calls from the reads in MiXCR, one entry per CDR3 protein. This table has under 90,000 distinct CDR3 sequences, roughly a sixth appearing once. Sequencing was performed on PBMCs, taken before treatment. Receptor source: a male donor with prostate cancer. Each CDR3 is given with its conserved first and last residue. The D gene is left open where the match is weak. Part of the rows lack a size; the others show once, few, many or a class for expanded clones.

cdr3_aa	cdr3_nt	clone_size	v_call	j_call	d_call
CASSPADSTEQYF	TGTGCCAGCAGCCCGGCGGATTCAACCGAGCAGTACTTC	many	TRBV3-1	TRBJ2-7	.
CASSSQGRNQPQHF	TGTGCCAGCAGCTCTCAGGGGCGCAATCAGCCCCAGCATTTT	many	TRBV7-9	TRBJ1-5	.
CASSRLKKVEQYF	TGTGCCAGCAGCCGACTAAAGAAGGTCGAGCAGTACTTC	many	TRBV14	TRBJ2-7	.
CASSDRSRFGEFF	TGTGCCAGCAGCGATCGTTCGAGGTTCGGGGAGTTCTTC	many	TRBV12-3/TRBV12-4	TRBJ2-1	.
CASSLRVRVNTEAFF	TGTGCCAGCAGCTTAAGGGTAAGAGTGAACACTGAAGCTTTCTTT	many	TRBV7-9	TRBJ1-1	.
CASSDPGDQETQYF	TGTGCCAGCAGCGATCCGGGGGACCAAGAGACCCAGTACTTC	many	TRBV5-4	TRBJ2-5	.
CASSQDGQPGELFF	TGTGCCAGCAGCCAAGATGGACAGCCCGGGGAGCTGTTTTTT	.	TRBV14	TRBJ2-2	.
CASSERTGVGNQPQHF	TGTGCCAGCAGTGAACGGACAGGGGTGGGGAATCAGCCCCAGCATTTT	.	TRBV6-2/TRBV6-3	TRBJ1-5	TRBD1
CASSKAGPGDLF	TGTGCCAGCAGCAAAGCAGGTCCAGGGGACCTTTTT	many	TRBV21-1	TRBJ1-4	.
CSVWTDSTEAFF	TGCAGCGTTTGGACAGATAGCACTGAAGCTTTCTTT	many	TRBV29-1	TRBJ1-1	.
CASGTTDQETQYF	TGTGCTAGTGGTACTACAGATCAAGAGACCCAGTACTTC	many	TRBV12-5	TRBJ2-5	.
CASSPRQGMGYGYTF	TGTGCCAGCAGCCCCCGACAGGGGATGGGCTATGGCTACACCTTC	many	TRBV7-3	TRBJ1-2	TRBD1
CASSLSQGPYEQYF	TGTGCCAGCAGCTTGTCCCAGGGGCCCTACGAGCAGTACTTC	.	TRBV5-5	TRBJ2-7	.
CSGGQADYGYTF	TGCAGCGGGGGACAGGCAGACTATGGCTACACCTTC	many	TRBV29-1	TRBJ1-2	TRBD1
CSARHEREGETQYF	TGCAGTGCGAGGCACGAAAGAGAGGGAGAGACCCAGTACTTC	.	TRBV20-1	TRBJ2-5	.
CSARTTGTDTQYF	TGCAGTGCACGGACCACCGGGACAGATACGCAGTATTTT	many	TRBV20-1	TRBJ2-3	.
CASSHPRGQNTEAFF	TGTGCCAGTAGCCACCCCAGGGGCCAGAACACTGAAGCTTTCTTT	many	TRBV19	TRBJ1-1	.
CASSLEAGSYEQYF	TGTGCCAGCAGCTTAGAGGCAGGGTCCTACGAGCAGTACTTC	.	TRBV13	TRBJ2-7	.
CSARARLARETQYF	TGCAGTGCTAGAGCACGACTAGCCCGAGAGACCCAGTACTTC	many	TRBV20-1	TRBJ2-5	TRBD2
CASSRPRGQETQYF	TGTGCCAGCAGCCGACCGAGGGGACAAGAGACCCAGTACTTC	many	TRBV3-1	TRBJ2-5	.
CSVVRGGYEQYF	TGCAGCGTTGTCAGGGGTGGGTACGAGCAGTACTTC	many	TRBV29-1	TRBJ2-7	.
CAWSPNGANVLTF	TGTGCCTGGAGCCCTAACGGGGCCAACGTCCTGACTTTC	many	TRBV30	TRBJ2-6	.
CASSSPLDRPQETQYF	TGTGCCAGCAGCTCCCCCCTCGACAGGCCCCAAGAGACCCAGTACTTC	many	TRBV7-2	TRBJ2-5	.
CASSQAGGAGQPQHF	TGCGCCAGCAGCCAAGCCGGGGGAGCTGGGCAGCCCCAGCATTTT	few	TRBV4-1	TRBJ1-5	.
CASSRGRGGFNYEQYF	TGTGCCAGCAGCCGCGGGCGGGGTGGGTTTAACTACGAGCAGTACTTC	many	TRBV9	TRBJ2-7	.
CASSNQPQHF	TGTGCCAGTAGCAATCAGCCCCAGCATTTT	many	TRBV19	TRBJ1-5	.
CASSFGGQRYGYTF	TGTGCCAGCAGCTTCGGGGGACAGCGCTATGGCTACACCTTC	medium-sized	TRBV5-6	TRBJ1-2	TRBD1
CATGGYNQPQHF	TGTGCCACCGGGGGTTACAATCAGCCCCAGCATTTT	many	TRBV10-3	TRBJ1-5	.
CASSKWGGARQPQHF	TGTGCCAGCAGCAAATGGGGGGGGGCGAGGCAGCCCCAGCATTTT	few	TRBV21-1	TRBJ1-5	.
CATSRDKLAGGRTYEQYF	TGTGCCACCAGCAGAGATAAGCTAGCGGGGGGCCGAACCTACGAGCAGTACTTC	many	TRBV15	TRBJ2-7	TRBD2
CASSDPTDTQYF	TGTGCCAGCAGTGACCCAACAGATACGCAGTATTTT	.	TRBV6-1	TRBJ2-3	.
CASSTNRADTQYF	TGTGCCAGCAGTACCAACAGGGCAGATACGCAGTATTTT	many	TRBV6-1	TRBJ2-3	.
CASRRENTQYF	TGTGCCAGCAGACGCGAGAATACGCAGTATTTT	.	TRBV5-4	TRBJ2-3	.
CASSKDRGDTQYF	TGTGCCAGCAGTAAGGACAGGGGAGATACGCAGTATTTT	many	TRBV6-6	TRBJ2-3	TRBD1
CASSPTHYPTYEQYF	TGTGCCAGCAGCCCGACCCATTACCCCACCTACGAGCAGTACTTC	.	TRBV5-8	TRBJ2-7	.
CSAHTDSLEAFF	TGCAGCGCCCATACTGACAGCCTTGAAGCTTTCTTT	many	TRBV29-1	TRBJ1-1	.
CASREGGRYNEQFF	TGTGCCAGCCGCGAGGGGGGTAGATACAATGAGCAGTTCTTC	many	TRBV6-2/TRBV6-3	TRBJ2-1	.
CASSSIVADTQYF	TGTGCCAGCAGCTCCATCGTAGCTGATACGCAGTATTTT	many	TRBV7-2	TRBJ2-3	.
CASTTGTGVGYTF	TGCGCCAGCACAACAGGGACAGGGGTTGGCTACACCTTC	many	TRBV5-1	TRBJ1-2	TRBD1
CASSLGHRDQPQHF	TGTGCCAGCAGCTTAGGCCACCGCGATCAGCCCCAGCATTTT	few	TRBV7-9	TRBJ1-5	.
CSASSGGGITVNTEAFF	TGCAGTGCTAGTTCGGGGGGGGGAATCACCGTGAACACTGAAGCTTTCTTT	many	TRBV20-1	TRBJ1-1	.
CASSNSYNSPLHF	TGTGCCAGCAGTAACTCCTATAATTCACCCCTCCACTTT	once	TRBV6-6	TRBJ1-6	.
CASSQDGLDDTQYF	TGTGCCAGCAGCCAGGACGGGCTCGATGATACGCAGTATTTT	many	TRBV12-3/TRBV12-4	TRBJ2-3	.
CAISATSGGQDTQYF	TGTGCCATCAGTGCTACTAGCGGGGGCCAAGATACGCAGTATTTT	.	TRBV10-3	TRBJ2-3	TRBD2
CASSTSKDEQYF	TGTGCCAGTTCGACTAGTAAAGACGAGCAGTACTTC	many	TRBV28	TRBJ2-7	.
CASSLTGLAGAPEQFF	TGTGCCAGCAGCCTCACTGGACTAGCGGGGGCCCCGGAGCAGTTCTTC	many	TRBV3-1	TRBJ2-1	TRBD2
CASMVGGGVTDTQYF	TGCGCCAGCATGGTTGGCGGGGGGGTCACAGATACGCAGTATTTT	many	TRBV5-1	TRBJ2-3	TRBD2
CASDAGGTSPPPEQFF	TGCGCCAGCGACGCGGGAGGGACTAGCCCCCCACCGGAGCAGTTCTTC	many	TRBV5-1	TRBJ2-1	TRBD2
CASSYRDYQETQYF	TGTGCCAGCAGTTACAGGGACTACCAAGAGACCCAGTACTTC	many	TRBV6-6	TRBJ2-5	.
CASSQEDSNQPQHF	TGCGCCAGCAGCCAGGAGGACAGCAATCAGCCCCAGCATTTT	many	TRBV4-1	TRBJ1-5	.
CASSWTVRVTEAFF	TGTGCCAGCAGTTGGACAGTCCGGGTCACTGAAGCTTTCTTT	many	TRBV12-3/TRBV12-4	TRBJ1-1	.
CASSPPNNEQFF	TGTGCCAGCAGTCCTCCAAATAACGAGCAGTTCTTC	many	TRBV28	TRBJ2-1	.
CASSDRGAGEQYF	TGTGCCAGTTCCGATAGGGGGGCCGGCGAGCAGTACTTC	many	TRBV19	TRBJ2-7	.
CASSRDRDEQYF	TGTGCCAGCAGCCGGGACAGGGACGAGCAGTACTTC	many	TRBV5-4	TRBJ2-7	TRBD1
CASSYSGSEAFF	TGTGCCAGCAGTTACTCTGGTTCGGAAGCTTTCTTT	once	TRBV6-6	TRBJ1-1	.
CASSRGGALETQYF	TGTGCCAGCAGCCGCGGGGGGGCTTTAGAGACCCAGTACTTC	many	TRBV28	TRBJ2-5	TRBD2